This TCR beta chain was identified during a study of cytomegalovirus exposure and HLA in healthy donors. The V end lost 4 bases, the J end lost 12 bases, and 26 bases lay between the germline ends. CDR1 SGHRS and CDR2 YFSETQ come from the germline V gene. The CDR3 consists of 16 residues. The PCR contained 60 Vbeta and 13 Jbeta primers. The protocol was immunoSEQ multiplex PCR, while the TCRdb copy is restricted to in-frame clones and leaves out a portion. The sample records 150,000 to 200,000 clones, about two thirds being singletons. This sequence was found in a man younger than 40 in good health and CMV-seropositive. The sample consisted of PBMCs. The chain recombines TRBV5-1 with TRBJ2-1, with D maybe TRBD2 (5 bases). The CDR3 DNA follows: TGCGCCAGCAGCCCTAGGGAGAGGGTACTCCTTGATCGGCAGTTCTTC. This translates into CASSPRERVLLDRQFF.